This T cell receptor beta chain is from a study of control samples from healthy donors and cancer patients (dated by TCRdb to 2020 to 2022). Receptor libraries were prepared by the immunoSEQ multiplex PCR assay. TCRdb took this table from immuneACCESS and kept in-frame rearrangements with V and J called. Such tables lack part of the clones; where checked against another copy, unresolved V genes explain under half of the gap, and the rest is unexplained. This sample comprises around 90,000 clones, around nine tenths of them detected only once. The ten largest make up under 25% of the sample. With regard to this clone: There is no known antigen for this receptor. It has no much larger one-base neighbor in the sample; base qualities were not kept.

Based on the germline V gene, the CDR1 and CDR2 sequences are SGHRS and YFSETQ. Measured from the cysteine to the phenylalanine, the CDR3 is 16 residues long. The entry retains the CDR3 DNA only, 48 bases that are in frame from base 1. The trim is 4 bases for V and 0 bases for J, with a gap of 16 bases between the germline ends. This sequence was found in a man aged 30 to 45 in good health. The rearranged segments are TRBV5-1 and TRBJ2-5; the D segment could be TRBD1, given 6 matching bases. Sequencing was performed on blood. DNA sequence: TGCGCCAGCAGCCCGTCTTATGACAGGAACCAAGAGACCCAGTACTTC. Translated, it gives CASSPSYDRNQETQYF.